The sequence of this T cell receptor (beta chain) was determined in a study of control samples from healthy donors and cancer patients. Generated by immunoSEQ multiplex PCR, the TCRdb table keeps only in-frame clones and is missing some. The sample includes approximately 44,000 clones, more than 65% of them seen just once. Germline-derived CDR1 and CDR2 are SNHLY and FYNNEI. Trimming removed 4 bases from V and 2 bases from J, with 8 bases in between. This CDR3 has 13 amino acids. The sample consisted of formalin-fixed, paraffin-embedded tissue. The rearrangement joins TRBV2 to TRBJ2-5; D may be TRBD1 (5 bases). This TCR was recovered from a male donor with melanoma. The CDR3 nucleotides are TGTGCCAGCAGTGGACAGATACAAGAGACCCAGTACTTC. This codes for CASSGQIQETQYF.